These 14 T cell receptor beta chains share one sample of origin, sequenced in a study of blood T cell repertoires in COVID-19. The data were produced by immunoSEQ multiplex PCR, yet TCRdb's version contains in-frame clones alone and is incomplete. Counted here are some 41,000 clones, 70% to 90% occurring once; the ten biggest clones make up about 9%. Sequenced input: peripheral blood. Receptors originate from a human donor in a cohort sampled during active COVID-19.

The chain is built from TRBV4-2 and TRBJ2-1; 9 bases map to TRBD2. The CDR3 is 17 amino acids. J lost 3 bases, V lost 1 base, and 7 bases had no gene match. Germline V CDR1 and CDR2: LGHNA, YNFKEQ. The DNA of the CDR3 is TGTGCCAGCAGCCAAGTGTCTAGCGGGGAATACTACAATGAGCAGTTCTTC. Translated, it gives CASSQVSSGEYYNEQFF.

This clone was seen a handful of times. This rearrangement joins TRBV14 to TRBJ1-1, with 7 bases aligning to TRBD1. Germline lookup yields CDR1 SGHDN and CDR2 FVKESK. With V trimmed by 4 bases and J by 1 base, 21 bases remained unmatched. This CDR3 spans 20 amino acids. The CDR3 DNA sequence: TGTGCCAGCAGCCTCCTGGGACAGTTTTTCGGCTTGGGAGAGAACACTGAAGCTTTCTTT. Its translation: CASSLLGQFFGLGENTEAFF.

The CDR3 reads CASSLTVPTYNEQFF. CDR3 sequence (DNA): TGTGCCAGCAGCTTGACAGTTCCGACCTACAATGAGCAGTTCTTC. The genes are TRBV5-8 and TRBJ2-1; D gene uncertain. The germline V gene has CDR1 SGHTS and CDR2 YDEGEE. The CDR3 contains 15 residues. V lost 1 base and J 2 bases, leaving 10 bases between the germline ends.

The rearrangement joins TRBV29-1 to TRBJ1-3; 8 bases match TRBD1. This CDR3 region has 18 residues. Per the germline V gene, CDR1 is SQVTM and CDR2 is ANQGSEA. The V segment lost 1 base and the J segment 3 bases; nucleotides outside the gene matches: 14. The CDR3 sequence: CSVEVPPHRGGYGNTIYF. DNA of the CDR3: TGCAGCGTTGAAGTTCCGCCTCACAGGGGGGGCTATGGAAACACCATATATTTT. The full variable domain, completed using reference TRBV29-1 and TRBJ1-3, is SAVISQKPSRDICQRGTSLTIQCQVDSQVTMMFWYRQQPGQSLTLIATANQGSEATYESGFVIDKFPISRPNLTFSTLTVSNMSPEDSSIYLCSVEVPPHRGGYGNTIYFGEGSWLTVV.

The chain is built from TRBV11-2 and TRBJ1-5; D unresolved. Trimming cost V 5 bases and J 1 base, with 12 bases left between them. There are 15 residues in the CDR3. Germline CDR1 SGHAT, CDR2 FQNNGV. Here the CDR3 reads CASSPTRGSNQPQHF. The CDR3 DNA is TGTGCCAGCAGCCCGACCCGGGGAAGCAATCAGCCCCAGCATTTT.

The rearrangement uses TRBV5-1 and TRBJ1-4, with D perhaps matching TRBD1 (5 bases). This CDR3 is 13 amino acids long. V was trimmed by 6 bases and J by 0 bases, leaving 6 bases between them. Germline assignment: CDR1 SGHRS and CDR2 YFSETQ. Written as DNA, the CDR3 is TGCGCCAGCACAGGGACAACTAATGAAAAACTGTTTTTT. It yields the protein CASTGTTNEKLFF.

The V gene is TRBV7-3, the J gene TRBJ1-6; unclear D gene. CDR1 is SGHTA, CDR2 FQGTGA, per germline. Trimming removed 5 bases at V and 8 bases at J, with 16 bases between. There are 15 residues in the CDR3. CDR3 loop: CASSRGSHPDSPLHF. As DNA, the CDR3 is TGTGCCAGCAGCCGGGGATCGCATCCTGATTCACCCCTCCACTTT.

The chain couples TRBV29-1 to TRBJ2-7, with 10 bases aligning to TRBD2. This CDR3 contains 13 residues. The ends lost 7 bases at V and 4 bases at J; junction bases unmatched: 7. Germline loops: CDR1 SQVTM, CDR2 ANQGSEA. For the CDR3, the DNA is TGCAGCGGCTTACTAGCGGGGATGTACGAGCAGTACTTC. It codes for CSGLLAGMYEQYF.

CDR3 protein: CASSPPYGNSPLHF. CDR3 bases: TGTGCCAGCTCACCACCGTACGGGAATTCACCCCTCCACTTT. The rearrangement links TRBV18 to TRBJ1-6; no firm D call. Germline values: CDR1 KGHSH, CDR2 LQKENI. This CDR3 region has 14 residues. V lost 0 bases and J 7 bases, leaving 7 bases between the germline ends.

The rearrangement uses TRBV5-4 and TRBJ2-1; TRBD2 might be the D (6 bases). Per germline, CDR1 SGHNT and CDR2 YYREEE (reference sequence). The CDR3 consists of 15 residues. Trimming shortened V by 3 bases and J by 2 bases, and 12 bases separated the two germline ends. Here the CDR3 reads CASSSRDLPYNEQFF. The CDR3 nucleotides are TGTGCCAGCAGCTCCCGGGACTTGCCCTACAATGAGCAGTTCTTC.

This chain links TRBV7-3 with TRBJ1-6, with D possibly being TRBD1 (6 bases). The germline V gene encodes CDR1 SGHTA and CDR2 FQGTGA. The CDR3 is 16 amino acids. The V and J ends lost 4 bases and 0 bases respectively, with 10 bases between them. The CDR3 DNA follows: TGTGCCAGCAGCTCTCAGGGGCCCTCCTATAATTCACCCCTCCACTTT. Translation: CASSSQGPSYNSPLHF.

The J gene is TRBJ2-5, the V gene TRBV15; 7 bases line up with TRBD2. From germline, CDR1 is LNHNV and CDR2 YYDKDF (reference sequence). CDR3 length: 14 amino acids. V lost 5 bases and J lost 4; bases outside the gene matches: 7. Here the CDR3 reads CATSGTTLRETQYF. CDR3 coding DNA: TGTGCCACCAGCGGGACTACCCTTAGAGAGACCCAGTACTTC.

The chain recombines TRBV2 with TRBJ1-1; D is perhaps TRBD1 (5 bases). In germline, CDR1 is SNHLY, CDR2 FYNNEI. V lost 8 bases to trimming and J lost 1 base, with 14 bases between them. The CDR3 contains 14 residues. CDR3 region: CASQTETANTEAFF. As DNA, the CDR3 is TGTGCCAGCCAAACAGAGACAGCGAACACTGAAGCTTTCTTT.

The chain uses TRBV13 and TRBJ2-5; 14 bases are shared with TRBD2. The CDR3 has 16 amino acids. Germline CDR1 is PRHDT and CDR2 is FYEKMQ (reference sequence). V lost 5 bases and J lost 5; bases outside the gene matches: 7. In nucleotides, the CDR3 is TGTGCCAGCAGCCCCCCGGGACTAGCGGGGGATGAGACCCAGTACTTC. Amino acids: CASSPPGLAGDETQYF.